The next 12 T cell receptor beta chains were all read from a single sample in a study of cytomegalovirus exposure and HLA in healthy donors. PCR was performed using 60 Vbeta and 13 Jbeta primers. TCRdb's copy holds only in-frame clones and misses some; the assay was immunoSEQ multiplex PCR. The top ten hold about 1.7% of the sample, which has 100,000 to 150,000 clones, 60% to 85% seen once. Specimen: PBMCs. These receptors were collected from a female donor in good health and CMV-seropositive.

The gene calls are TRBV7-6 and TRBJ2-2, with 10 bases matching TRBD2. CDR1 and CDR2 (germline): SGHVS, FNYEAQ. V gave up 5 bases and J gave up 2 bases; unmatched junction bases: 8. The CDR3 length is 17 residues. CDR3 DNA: TGTGCCAGCAGCATCTCACTAGCGGGATTTAACACCGGGGAGCTGTTTTTT. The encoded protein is CASSISLAGFNTGELFF.

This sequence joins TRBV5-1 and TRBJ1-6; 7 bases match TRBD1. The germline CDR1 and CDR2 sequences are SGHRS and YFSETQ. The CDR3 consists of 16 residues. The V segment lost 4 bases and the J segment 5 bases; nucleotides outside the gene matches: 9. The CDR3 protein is CASSIRGGADNSPLHF. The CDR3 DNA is TGCGCCAGCAGCATCCGAGGGGGCGCGGATAATTCACCCCTCCACTTT.

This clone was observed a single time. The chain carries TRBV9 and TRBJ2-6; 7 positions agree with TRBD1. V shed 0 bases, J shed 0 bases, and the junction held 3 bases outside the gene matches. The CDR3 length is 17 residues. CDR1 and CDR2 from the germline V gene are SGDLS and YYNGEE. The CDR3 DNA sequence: TGTGCCAGCAGCGTAGGGGACAGTCCCTCTGGGGCCAACGTCCTGACTTTC. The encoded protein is CASSVGDSPSGANVLTF. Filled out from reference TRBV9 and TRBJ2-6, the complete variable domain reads DSGVTQTPKHLITATGQRVTLRCSPRSGDLSVYWYQQSLDQGLQFLIQYYNGEERAKGNILERFSAQQFPDLHSELNLSSLELGDSALYFCASSVGDSPSGANVLTFGAGSRLTVL.

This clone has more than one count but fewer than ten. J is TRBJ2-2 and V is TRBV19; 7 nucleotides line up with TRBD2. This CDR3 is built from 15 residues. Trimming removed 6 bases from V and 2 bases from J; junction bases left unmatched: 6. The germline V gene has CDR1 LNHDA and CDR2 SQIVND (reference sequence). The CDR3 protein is CASRAAGLNTGELFF. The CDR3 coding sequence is TGTGCCAGTAGGGCAGCGGGGCTAAACACCGGGGAGCTGTTTTTT.

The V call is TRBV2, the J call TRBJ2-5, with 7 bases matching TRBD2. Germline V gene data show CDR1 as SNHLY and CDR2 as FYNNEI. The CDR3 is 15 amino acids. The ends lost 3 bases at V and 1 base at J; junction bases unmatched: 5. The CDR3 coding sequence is TGTGCCAGCAGTGACACGGGGGGAATCCAAGAGACCCAGTACTTC. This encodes CASSDTGGIQETQYF.

The CDR3 bases are TGCGCCAGCAGCCACTGGACAGCTGAAGCTTTCTTT. It codes for CASSHWTAEAFF. The chain is built from TRBV4-1 and TRBJ1-1; a weak D match, TRBD1 (6 bases). The V and J ends lost 3 bases and 6 bases respectively, with 8 bases between them. CDR3 length: 12 residues. Per the germline V gene, CDR1 is MGHRA and CDR2 is YSYEKL.

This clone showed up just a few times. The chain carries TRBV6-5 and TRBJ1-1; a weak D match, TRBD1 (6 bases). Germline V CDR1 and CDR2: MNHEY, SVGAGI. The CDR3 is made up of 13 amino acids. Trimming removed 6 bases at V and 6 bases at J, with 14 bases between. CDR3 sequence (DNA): TGTGCCAGCAGATCCCGGGGGGGCGCTGAAGCTTTCTTT. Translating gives CASRSRGGAEAFF.

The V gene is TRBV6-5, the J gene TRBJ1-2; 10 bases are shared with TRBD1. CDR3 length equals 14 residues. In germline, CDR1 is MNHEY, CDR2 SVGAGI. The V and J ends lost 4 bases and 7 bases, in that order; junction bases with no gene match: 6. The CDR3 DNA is TGTGCCAGCAGTTCCCGGACAGGGGGAGGTGGCTACACCTTC. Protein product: CASSSRTGGGGYTF.

The CDR3 protein is CASGQGPNQPQHF. CDR3 in DNA: TGTGCCAGCGGACAGGGGCCTAATCAGCCCCAGCATTTT. V is TRBV7-8 and J is TRBJ1-5; 9 bases agree with TRBD1. The CDR3 is 13 amino acids. The germline gives CDR1 SGHVS, CDR2 FQNEAQ. Trimming removed 8 bases from V and 4 bases from J; junction bases left unmatched: 3.

The DNA of the CDR3 is TGTGCCAGCAGCTTAGCAGCGGCAGGGGATAATGGCTACACCTTC. Encoded protein: CASSLAAAGDNGYTF. V is TRBV7-9 and J is TRBJ1-2; D is perhaps TRBD1 (6 bases). Germline values: CDR1 SEHNR, CDR2 FQNEAQ (reference sequence). This CDR3 is built from 15 residues. V was cut by 0 bases and J by 6 bases, with 14 bases left in between.

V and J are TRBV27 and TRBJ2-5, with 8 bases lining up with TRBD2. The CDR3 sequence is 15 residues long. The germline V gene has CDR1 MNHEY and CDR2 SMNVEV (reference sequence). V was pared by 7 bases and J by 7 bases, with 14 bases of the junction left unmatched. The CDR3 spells CASIPTSGTGGTQYF. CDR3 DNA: TGTGCCAGCATACCTACTAGCGGTACTGGGGGGACCCAGTACTTC.

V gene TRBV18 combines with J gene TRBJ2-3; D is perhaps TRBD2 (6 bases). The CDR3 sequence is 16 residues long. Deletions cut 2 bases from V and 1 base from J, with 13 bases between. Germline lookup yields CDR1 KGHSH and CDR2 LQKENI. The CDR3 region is CASSPVGGGGTDTQYF. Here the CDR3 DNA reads TGTGCCAGCTCACCAGTGGGAGGCGGGGGCACAGATACGCAGTATTTT.